These 28 T cell receptor beta chains were all obtained from the same sample, sequenced in a study of Graves' ophthalmopathy and Graves' hyperthyroidism. From RNA, the CDR3 regions of TCR beta chains were amplified and sequenced. RT-PCR in the first round used HTBI primers; a second-round multiplex PCR followed. From the multiplex PCR reads, TCRdb called clonotypes with MiXCR, one entry per CDR3 protein. The data show about 1.1 million distinct CDR3 sequences, about 35% seen once. Sequencing was done on a sample of peripheral blood or thyroid tissue (not recorded which). Receptor source: an adult man with Graves' hyperthyroidism.

The rearrangement joins TRBV24-1 to TRBJ2-5; 8 bases agree with TRBD1. The length of the CDR3 is 15 residues. Germline V gives CDR1 KGHDR, CDR2 SFDVKD. Losses at the gene ends were 4 bases for V and 5 bases for J; bases not matched to a gene: 8. CDR3 amino acids: CATSDPAGGGETQYF. In nucleotides, the CDR3 is TGTGCCACCAGTGACCCGGCAGGGGGCGGGGAGACCCAGTACTTC.

This clonotype has ten or more counts. CDR3 coding DNA: TGCAGCGCAGGGTGGCCTGAGAAAGAGACCCAGTACTTC. Protein: CSAGWPEKETQYF. The genes are TRBV29-1 and TRBJ2-5, with D possibly TRBD1 on 5 matching bases. V was shortened by 7 bases and J by 3 bases, with 15 bases between the two germline ends. Germline V CDR1 and CDR2: SQVTM, ANQGSEA. CDR3 length: 13 residues. The variable domain in full, completed from reference TRBV29-1 and TRBJ2-5, reads SAVISQKPSRDICQRGTSLTIQCQVDSQVTMMFWYRQQPGQSLTLIATANQGSEATYESGFVIDKFPISRPNLTFSTLTVSNMSPEDSSIYLCSAGWPEKETQYFGPGTRLLVL.

The DNA of the CDR3 is TGTGCCAGCAGCCGGACAGGGGCAAATCAGCCCCAGTACTTC. Its protein is CASSRTGANQPQYF. The rearrangement joins TRBV7-8 to TRBJ2-5; TRBD1 matches 9 bases. CDR1 is SGHVS and CDR2 is FQNEAQ in the germline V gene. With V trimmed by 5 bases and J by 9 bases, 10 bases remained unmatched. This CDR3 comprises 14 residues.

A remark on this clonotype: Since a much larger clone is just one base distant, this may be a read error. V usage is TRBV5-6 and J usage is TRBJ1-6; D uncertain. Germline CDR1 SGHDT, CDR2 YYEEEE. The CDR3 runs to 16 residues. Here the CDR3 reads CARSLAQSRLDSPLHF. CDR3 bases: TGTGCCCGCAGCTTGGCCCAGAGCCGTTTGGATTCACCCCTCCACTTT.

The CDR3: CSAVRDHNQPQHF. CDR3 sequence (DNA): TGCAGTGCTGTCCGGGACCACAATCAGCCCCAGCATTTT. The chain has TRBV20-1 and TRBJ1-5, with a possible D match to TRBD1 (5 bases). Germline V lookup: CDR1 DFQATT, CDR2 SNEGSKA (reference sequence). V lost 5 bases to trimming and J lost 3 bases, with 11 bases between them. The CDR3 runs to 13 residues.

This chain uses TRBV20-1 with TRBJ1-1, with 8 bases identical to TRBD1. CDR1 DFQATT and CDR2 SNEGSKA come from the germline V gene (reference sequence). The CDR3 runs 13 residues. After removal of 8 bases from V and 1 base from J, the junction contained 6 bases not matched to a gene. CDR3 loop: CSLAGGANTEAFF. DNA for the CDR3: TGCAGTCTGGCAGGGGGCGCGAACACTGAAGCTTTCTTT.

This clonotype has a count of ten or more. V is TRBV15 and J is TRBJ2-2, with 14 nucleotides matching TRBD2. This CDR3 is 17 amino acids long. Germline V gene sequence: CDR1 LNHNV, CDR2 YYDKDF (reference sequence). V was clipped by 1 base and J by 7 bases; unmatched bases: 5. The CDR3: CATSRGLAGGPDGELFF. The CDR3 DNA sequence: TGTGCCACCAGCAGAGGACTAGCGGGGGGGCCGGACGGGGAGCTGTTTTTT.

The V gene is TRBV24-1, the J gene TRBJ2-7; the match to TRBD1 covers 8 bases. Germline CDR1 KGHDR, CDR2 SFDVKD. The CDR3 spans 15 residues. The trim removed 6 bases at V and 5 bases at J, leaving 11 bases unmatched. The CDR3, as DNA: TGTGCCACCAGTCTGTCAGGACAGGGAAGGGACGAGCAGTACTTC. Translation gives CATSLSGQGRDEQYF.

A note on this clonotype: This may come from a read error, since a much larger clone is one base off. The chain couples TRBV7-9 to TRBJ2-5; D may be TRBD2 (6 bases). From germline, CDR1 is SEHNR and CDR2 FQNEAQ (reference sequence). Trimming left V 5 bases short and J 5 bases short, with 18 bases between. The CDR3 spans 15 residues. The CDR3, as DNA: TGTGCCAGCAGCCCATACCCTCAGGGACTGGAGACCCAGTACTTC. It translates to CASSPYPQGLETQYF.

This clonotype was counted many times. V usage is TRBV29-1 and J usage is TRBJ1-1; D is perhaps TRBD1 (6 bases). The V end was cut by 6 bases, the J end by 10 bases, with 21 bases between. The germline gives CDR1 SQVTM, CDR2 ANQGSEA. The CDR3 contains 13 residues. The DNA of the CDR3 is TGCAGCGTCGCCCCGGGGACATTTTCGGGAGCTTTCTTT. Amino acids: CSVAPGTFSGAFF.

This clonotype was picked up a small number of times. The chain has TRBV18 and TRBJ2-5; 7 bases agree with TRBD1. CDR3 length: 15 amino acids. The germline gives CDR1 KGHSH, CDR2 LQKENI. The trim removed 2 bases at V and 2 bases at J, leaving 5 bases unmatched. CDR3 sequence reads: CASSPSQGVQETQYF. The CDR3 nucleotides read TGTGCCAGCTCACCATCGCAGGGGGTACAAGAGACCCAGTACTTC.

This clonotype was observed many times. The rearrangement joins TRBV5-1 to TRBJ1-1; 8 positions agree with TRBD1. This CDR3 has 13 residues. The germline gives CDR1 SGHRS, CDR2 YFSETQ. Unmatched junction bases numbered 3, after V lost 4 bases and J lost 4 bases. The CDR3 sequence: CASSRTGGTEAFF. The DNA of the CDR3 is TGCGCCAGCAGCCGAACAGGGGGCACTGAAGCTTTCTTT.

The CDR3 coding sequence is TGTGCCAGCAGCCCGGACGGACGCTACACCTTC. It is translated as CASSPDGRYTF. V is TRBV12-3 or TRBV12-4 and J is TRBJ1-2; D remains ambiguous. Trimming shortened V by 6 bases and J by 9 bases, and 11 bases separated the two germline ends. There are 11 residues in the CDR3.

In this sample, this clonotype turned up many times. This chain joins TRBV19 and TRBJ1-5, with D tentatively TRBD1 (6 bases). With 7 bases removed from V and 2 bases from J, the gap between germline ends came to 12 bases. Per germline, CDR1 LNHDA and CDR2 SQIVND (reference sequence). The CDR3 contains 14 residues. CDR3 sequence (DNA): TGTGCCAGTAAATCCAGGACAGGCAATCAGCCCCAGCATTTT. Translation: CASKSRTGNQPQHF.

As concerns this clonotype: A much larger clone differs by one base, so this may be a read error. The chain uses TRBV7-2 and TRBJ2-7; the match to TRBD2 covers 9 bases. Germline-derived CDR1 and CDR2 are SGHTA and FQGNSA. The CDR3 sequence is 18 residues long. CDR3 sequence: CARSLYPSSGGRSYEQYF. CDR3 DNA: TGTGCCCGCAGCTTATACCCAAGTAGCGGGGGACGCTCCTACGAGCAGTACTTC.

Ten or more counts support this clonotype. This chain uses TRBV10-3 with TRBJ1-3; 11 nucleotides line up with TRBD1. V shed 6 bases, J shed 7 bases, and the junction held 8 bases outside the gene matches. The CDR3 consists of 15 residues. Germline CDR1 is ENHRY and CDR2 is SYGVKD. This CDR3 reads CAIRTGTGGWNTIYF. Written as DNA, the CDR3 is TGTGCCATCAGAACCGGGACAGGGGGATGGAACACCATATATTTT.

The sample holds a few counts of this clonotype. CDR3 sequence: CASSSSSSGDEETQYF. In nucleotides, the CDR3 is TGTGCCAGCAGTTCCTCTTCTAGCGGGGACGAAGAGACCCAGTACTTC. The rearrangement joins TRBV12-3 or TRBV12-4 to TRBJ2-5; 9 bases match TRBD2. V dropped 4 bases and J dropped 3; count of bases not matched to a gene: 9. The length of the CDR3 is 16 residues.

On this clonotype itself: A read error may be the cause here, since a much bigger clone is one base away. The chain couples TRBV10-3 to TRBJ2-7; the D gene is possibly TRBD2 (5 bases). This CDR3 has 15 amino acids. Germline V CDR1 and CDR2: ENHRY, SYGVKD. The CDR3 loop is CTSSSRGRVGDEQYF. The CDR3 DNA reads TGTACCAGCAGCTCCCGGGGAAGGGTCGGCGACGAGCAGTACTTC.

The rearrangement uses TRBV4-1 and TRBJ1-2; D is unclear. This CDR3 has 14 residues. The germline gives CDR1 MGHRA, CDR2 YSYEKL. V shed 0 bases and J shed 4 bases, with 9 bases lying between them. The CDR3 region is CASSQDVVTYGYTF. The CDR3 DNA sequence: TGCGCCAGCAGCCAAGATGTCGTGACCTATGGCTACACCTTC.

The chain links TRBV20-1 to TRBJ2-5; no clear D. Trimming stripped 5 bases from V and 5 bases from J, with 9 bases between. The CDR3 contains 11 residues. Germline values: CDR1 DFQATT, CDR2 SNEGSKA (reference sequence). CDR3 DNA sequence: TGCAGTGCTTACTCCCGGGAGACCCAGTACTTC. Its protein is CSAYSRETQYF.

CDR3 protein: CASSLSGAVPGLVILDQETQYF. CDR3 coding DNA: TGCGCCAGCAGCTTAAGCGGGGCCGTACCGGGACTAGTAATTCTGGACCAAGAGACCCAGTACTTC. V usage is TRBV4-1 and J usage is TRBJ2-5, with 8 positions matching TRBD2. The length of the CDR3 is 22 residues. Germline trimming cut 5 bases from V and 0 bases from J; bases unmatched to any gene: 26. Germline V gene data show CDR1 as MGHRA and CDR2 as YSYEKL.

Concerning this clonotype: With a much larger clone just one base away, this may be a read error. The gene calls are TRBV20-1 and TRBJ2-7; 10 bases map to TRBD1. The germline V gene encodes CDR1 DFQATT and CDR2 SNEGSKA (reference sequence). With 3 bases clipped from V and 0 bases from J, the junction kept 8 bases outside the gene matches. CDR3 length: 16 amino acids. CDR3 coding DNA: TGCAGTGCTAGCTCCCGGGACAGGGGCCGCTCCTACGAGCAGTACTTC. It specifies CSASSRDRGRSYEQYF.

The chain recombines TRBV2 with TRBJ2-7; D ambiguous. The CDR3 length is 15 residues. Between the trimmed V and J ends, which lost 6 bases and 2 bases, there was a span of 17 bases. Germline loops: CDR1 SNHLY, CDR2 FYNNEI. CDR3 protein: CASRDLDRSAYEQYF. CDR3 nucleotide sequence: TGTGCCAGCAGGGACCTAGATCGATCTGCCTACGAGCAGTACTTC.

The chain uses TRBV30 and TRBJ1-2, with TRBD1 as a possible D gene (5 bases). Per germline, CDR1 GTSNPN and CDR2 SVGIG (reference sequence). The CDR3 contains 13 residues. V gave up 1 base and J gave up 4 bases, with 10 bases separating them. As DNA, the CDR3 is TGTGCCTGGAGTGGGGGCATAGGCTATGGCTACACCTTC. Protein sequence: CAWSGGIGYGYTF.

This clonotype has more than one count but fewer than ten. The CDR3 reads CASSPGQANYEQYF. The CDR3 nucleotides are TGTGCCAGCAGTCCGGGACAGGCAAACTACGAGCAGTACTTC. The chain recombines TRBV28 with TRBJ2-7, with TRBD1 matching 8 bases. The CDR3 is made up of 14 amino acids. Germline CDR1 and CDR2: MDHEN and SYDVKM. The V and J ends lost 5 bases and 3 bases, in that order; junction bases with no gene match: 6.

This clonotype was found many times. The chain employs TRBV10-3 and TRBJ1-1; tentative D call: TRBD1 (5 bases). The CDR3 loop spans 11 amino acids. CDR1 and CDR2 (germline): ENHRY, SYGVKD. Trimming shortened V by 3 bases and J by 10 bases, and 9 bases separated the two germline ends. The CDR3 here is CAISEWGVAFF. The DNA of the CDR3 is TGTGCCATCAGTGAATGGGGGGTAGCTTTCTTT.

There are a few counts of this clonotype. The CDR3 spells CASSLLAGQGDSPLHF. CDR3 nucleotides: TGTGCCAGCAGTCTCCTGGCGGGACAGGGCGATTCACCCCTCCACTTT. This chain connects TRBV7-8 to TRBJ1-6; 9 bases align to TRBD1. Germline CDR1 is SGHVS and CDR2 is FQNEAQ. V trimming: 6 bases; J trimming: 8 bases; junction bases outside the gene matches: 11. The CDR3 sequence is 16 residues long.

This clonotype was seen repeatedly, ten times or more. The chain carries TRBV7-2 and TRBJ1-5; 10 bases match TRBD1. The germline CDR1 and CDR2 sequences are SGHTA and FQGNSA. V trimming: 2 bases; J trimming: 5 bases; junction bases outside the gene matches: 6. The CDR3 has 16 residues. The CDR3 here is CASSLTGTGVYQPQHF. In DNA, the CDR3 is TGTGCCAGCAGCTTAACCGGGACAGGGGTTTATCAGCCCCAGCATTTT.